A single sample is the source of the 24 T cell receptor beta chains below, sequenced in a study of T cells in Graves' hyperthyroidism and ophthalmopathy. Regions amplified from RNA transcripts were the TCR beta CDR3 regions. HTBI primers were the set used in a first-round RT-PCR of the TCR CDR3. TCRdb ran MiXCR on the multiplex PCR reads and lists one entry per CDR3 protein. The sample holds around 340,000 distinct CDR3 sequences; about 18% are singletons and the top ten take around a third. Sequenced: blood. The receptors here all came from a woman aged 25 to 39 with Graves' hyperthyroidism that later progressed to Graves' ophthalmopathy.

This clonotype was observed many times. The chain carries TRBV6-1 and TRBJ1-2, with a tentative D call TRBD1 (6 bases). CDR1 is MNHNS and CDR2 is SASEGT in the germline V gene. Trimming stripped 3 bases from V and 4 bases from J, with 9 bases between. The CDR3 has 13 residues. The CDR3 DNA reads TGTGCCAGCAGTGACGGGGGGGCCTATGGCTACACCTTC. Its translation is CASSDGGAYGYTF.

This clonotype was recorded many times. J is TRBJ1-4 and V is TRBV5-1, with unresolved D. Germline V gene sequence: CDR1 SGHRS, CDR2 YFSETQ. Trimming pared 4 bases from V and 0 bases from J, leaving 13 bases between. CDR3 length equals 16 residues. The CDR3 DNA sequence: TGCGCCAGCAGCCCATCGAAGGCAGCAACTAATGAAAAACTGTTTTTT. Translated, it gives CASSPSKAATNEKLFF.

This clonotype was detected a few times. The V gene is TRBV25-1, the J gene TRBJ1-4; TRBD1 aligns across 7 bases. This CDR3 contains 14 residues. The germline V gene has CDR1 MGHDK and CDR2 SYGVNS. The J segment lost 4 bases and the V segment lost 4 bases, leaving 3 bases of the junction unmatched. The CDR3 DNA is TGTGCCAGCAGTGTGGGACAGCATAATGAAAAACTGTTTTTT. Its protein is CASSVGQHNEKLFF. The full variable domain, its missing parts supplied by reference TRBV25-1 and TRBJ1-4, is EADIYQTPRYLVIGTGKKITLECSQTMGHDKMYWYQQDPGMELHLIHYSYGVNSTEKGDLSSESTVSRIRTEHFPLTLESARPSHTSQYLCASSVGQHNEKLFFGSGTQLSVL.

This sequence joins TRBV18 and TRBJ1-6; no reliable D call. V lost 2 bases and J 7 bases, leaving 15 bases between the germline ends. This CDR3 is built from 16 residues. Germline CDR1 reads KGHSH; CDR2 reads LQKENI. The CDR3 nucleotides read TGTGCCAGCTCACCAGGTCAGAGAGATTGGAATTCACCCCTCCACTTT. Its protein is CASSPGQRDWNSPLHF.

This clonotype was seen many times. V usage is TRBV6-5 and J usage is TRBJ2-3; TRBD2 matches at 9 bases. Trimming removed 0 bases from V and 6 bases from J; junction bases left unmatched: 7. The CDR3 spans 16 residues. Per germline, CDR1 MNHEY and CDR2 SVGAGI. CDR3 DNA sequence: TGTGCCAGCAGTTACTCCTTAGCGGGAGTTATGGATACGCAGTATTTT. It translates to CASSYSLAGVMDTQYF.

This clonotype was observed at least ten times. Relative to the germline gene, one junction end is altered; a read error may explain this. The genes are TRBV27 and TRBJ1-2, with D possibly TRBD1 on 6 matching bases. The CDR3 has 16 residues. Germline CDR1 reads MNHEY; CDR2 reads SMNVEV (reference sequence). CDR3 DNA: TGTGCCAGCGGTTTATTAGGGCGGGGGGCGAGTTTTAGCTACACCTTC. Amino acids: CASGLLGRGASFSYTF.

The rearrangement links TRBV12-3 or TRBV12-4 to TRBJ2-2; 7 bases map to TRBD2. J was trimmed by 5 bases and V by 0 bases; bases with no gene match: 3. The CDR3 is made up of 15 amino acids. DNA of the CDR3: TGTGCCAGCAGTTTAGCGCAGGGAGGGACCGGGGAGCTGTTTTTT. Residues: CASSLAQGGTGELFF.

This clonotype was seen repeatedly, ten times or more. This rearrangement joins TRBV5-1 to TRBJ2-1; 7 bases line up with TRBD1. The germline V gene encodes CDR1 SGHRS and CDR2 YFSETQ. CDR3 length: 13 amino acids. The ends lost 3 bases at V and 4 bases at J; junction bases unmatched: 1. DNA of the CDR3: TGCGCCAGCAGCTGGGGACAGTACAATGAGCAGTTCTTC. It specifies CASSWGQYNEQFF.

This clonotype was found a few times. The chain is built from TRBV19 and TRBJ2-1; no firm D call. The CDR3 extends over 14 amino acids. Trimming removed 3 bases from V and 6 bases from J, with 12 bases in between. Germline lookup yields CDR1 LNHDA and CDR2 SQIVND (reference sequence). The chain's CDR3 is CASSIFSSSNEQFF. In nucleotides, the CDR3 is TGTGCCAGTAGTATCTTCTCTTCGTCCAATGAGCAGTTCTTC. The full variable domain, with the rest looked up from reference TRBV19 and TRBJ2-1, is DGGITQSPKYLFRKEGQNVTLSCEQNLNHDAMYWYRQDPGQGLRLIYYSQIVNDFQKGDIAEGYSVSREKKESFPLTVTSAQKNPTAFYLCASSIFSSSNEQFFGPGTRLTVL.

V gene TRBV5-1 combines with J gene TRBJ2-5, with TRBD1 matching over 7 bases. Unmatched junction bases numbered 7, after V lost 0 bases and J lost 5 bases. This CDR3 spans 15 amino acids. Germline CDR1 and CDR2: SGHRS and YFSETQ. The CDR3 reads CASSLGDSDSETQYF. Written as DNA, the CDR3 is TGCGCCAGCAGCTTGGGGGACAGTGATTCGGAGACCCAGTACTTC.

The CDR3 DNA is TGTGCCAGTAGTCCAGACAGCCGGGACAGGGGGCGGATCAATGAGCAGTTCTTC. Encoded protein: CASSPDSRDRGRINEQFF. The rearrangement links TRBV19 to TRBJ2-1; TRBD1 aligns across 12 bases. V lost 5 bases and J lost 6; bases outside the gene matches: 14. The CDR3 runs to 18 residues. The germline V gene has CDR1 LNHDA and CDR2 SQIVND (reference sequence).

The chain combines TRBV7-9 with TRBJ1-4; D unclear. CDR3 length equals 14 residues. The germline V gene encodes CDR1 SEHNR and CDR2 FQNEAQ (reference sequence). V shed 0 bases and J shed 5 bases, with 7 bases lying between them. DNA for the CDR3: TGTGCCAGCAGCTTAGCCGGTCTGAATGAAAAACTGTTTTTT. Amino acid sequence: CASSLAGLNEKLFF.

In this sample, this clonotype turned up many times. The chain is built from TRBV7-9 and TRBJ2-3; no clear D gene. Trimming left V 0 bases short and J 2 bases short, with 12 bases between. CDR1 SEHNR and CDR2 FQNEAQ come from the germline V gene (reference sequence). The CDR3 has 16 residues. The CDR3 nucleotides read TGTGCCAGCAGCTTAGCGTGGAGCTCTGACACAGATACGCAGTATTTT. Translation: CASSLAWSSDTDTQYF.

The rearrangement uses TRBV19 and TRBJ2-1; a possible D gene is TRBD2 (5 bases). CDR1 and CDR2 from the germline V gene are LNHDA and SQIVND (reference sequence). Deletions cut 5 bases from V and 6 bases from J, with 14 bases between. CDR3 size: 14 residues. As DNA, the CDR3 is TGTGCCAGTAGTCAGGACGGGAAGGGCAATGAGCAGTTCTTC. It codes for CASSQDGKGNEQFF. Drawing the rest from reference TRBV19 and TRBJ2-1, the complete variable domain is DGGITQSPKYLFRKEGQNVTLSCEQNLNHDAMYWYRQDPGQGLRLIYYSQIVNDFQKGDIAEGYSVSREKKESFPLTVTSAQKNPTAFYLCASSQDGKGNEQFFGPGTRLTVL.

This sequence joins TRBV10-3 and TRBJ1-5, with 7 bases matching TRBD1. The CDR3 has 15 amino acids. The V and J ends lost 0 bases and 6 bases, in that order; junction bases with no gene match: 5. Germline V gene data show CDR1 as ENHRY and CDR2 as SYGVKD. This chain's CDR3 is CAISESVTGTQPQHF. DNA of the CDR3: TGTGCCATCAGTGAGTCGGTGACAGGGACTCAGCCCCAGCATTTT.

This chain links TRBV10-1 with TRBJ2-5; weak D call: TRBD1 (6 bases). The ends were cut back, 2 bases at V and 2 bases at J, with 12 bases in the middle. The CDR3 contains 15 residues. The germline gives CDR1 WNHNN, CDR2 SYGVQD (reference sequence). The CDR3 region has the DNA TGCGCCAGCAGTGAGGCAGGGGCCCATCAAGAGACCCAGTACTTC. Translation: CASSEAGAHQETQYF.

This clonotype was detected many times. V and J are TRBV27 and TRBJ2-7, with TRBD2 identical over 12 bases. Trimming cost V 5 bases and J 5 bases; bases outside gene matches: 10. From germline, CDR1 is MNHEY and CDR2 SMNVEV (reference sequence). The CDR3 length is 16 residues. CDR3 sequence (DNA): TGTGCCAGCAGTGGGTGGACTAGCGGGGATCGAAACGAGCAGTACTTC. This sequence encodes CASSGWTSGDRNEQYF.

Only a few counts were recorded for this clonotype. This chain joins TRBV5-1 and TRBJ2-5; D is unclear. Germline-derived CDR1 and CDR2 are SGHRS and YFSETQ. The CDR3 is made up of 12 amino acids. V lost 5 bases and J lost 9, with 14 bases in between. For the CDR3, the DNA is TGCGCCAGCAGGCATGTTCCTGAGGCCCAGTACTTC. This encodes CASRHVPEAQYF.

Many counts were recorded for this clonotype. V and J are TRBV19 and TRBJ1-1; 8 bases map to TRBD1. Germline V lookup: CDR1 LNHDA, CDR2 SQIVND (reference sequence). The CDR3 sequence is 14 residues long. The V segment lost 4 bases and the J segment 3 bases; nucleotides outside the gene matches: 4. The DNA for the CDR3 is TGTGCCAGTAGTACCGGGACAGGTTACACTGAAGCTTTCTTT. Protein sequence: CASSTGTGYTEAFF.

Written as DNA, the CDR3 is TGTGCCAGCAGTTTATTCCAGGGGACAGAGACCCAGTACTTC. Encoded protein: CASSLFQGTETQYF. This chain connects TRBV28 to TRBJ2-5; D may be TRBD1 (6 bases). Trimming shortened V by 1 base and J by 4 bases, and 10 bases separated the two germline ends. Germline V CDR1 and CDR2: MDHEN, SYDVKM. This CDR3 region has 14 residues.

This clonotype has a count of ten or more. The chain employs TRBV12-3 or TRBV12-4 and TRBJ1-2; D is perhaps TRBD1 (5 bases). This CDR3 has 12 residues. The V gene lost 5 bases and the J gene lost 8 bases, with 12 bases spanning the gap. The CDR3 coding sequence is TGTGCCAGCAGTCCAGGGATTCGGGGCTACACCTTC. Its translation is CASSPGIRGYTF.

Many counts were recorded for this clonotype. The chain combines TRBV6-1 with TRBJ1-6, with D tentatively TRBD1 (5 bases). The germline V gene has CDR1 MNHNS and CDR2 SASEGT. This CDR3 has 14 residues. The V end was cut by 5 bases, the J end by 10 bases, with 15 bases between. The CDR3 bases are TGTGCCAGCAGTCTCCAGGGCGCGTGGTCACCCCTCCACTTT. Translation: CASSLQGAWSPLHF.

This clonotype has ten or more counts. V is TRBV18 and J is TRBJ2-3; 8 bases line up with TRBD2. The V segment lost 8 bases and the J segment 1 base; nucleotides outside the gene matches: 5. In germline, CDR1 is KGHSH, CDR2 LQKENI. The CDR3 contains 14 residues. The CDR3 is CASSPLAGTDTQYF. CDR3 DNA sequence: TGTGCCAGCAGCCCACTAGCGGGCACAGATACGCAGTATTTT.

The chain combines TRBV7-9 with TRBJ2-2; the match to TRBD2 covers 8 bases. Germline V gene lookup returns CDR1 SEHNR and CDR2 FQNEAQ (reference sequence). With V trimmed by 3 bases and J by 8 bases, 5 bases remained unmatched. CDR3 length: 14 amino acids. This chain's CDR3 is CASSFQAGVGELFF. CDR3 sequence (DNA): TGTGCCAGCAGCTTTCAAGCGGGAGTTGGGGAGCTGTTTTTT.